This TCR beta chain is from a study of molecular identifiers for immune sequencing clone quantification. Study details: Within a replicate experiment, RNA obtained from either around 20,000 or 99,000 naive CD8 cells was divided into five aliquots, and four of those aliquots were then sequenced. General study results and limits: Investigators reportedly could detect spiked Jurkat TCR RNA from one cell among 980,000 or so naive cells. Clones above 20 RNA copies held over 97% of effector molecules, under 1% in naive cells.

TCRdb re-called the PCR reads with MiXCR, one entry per CDR3 protein. This repertoire shows some 9,800 distinct CDR3 sequences, 15% to 20% found once; its top ten account for over 1.5%. This clonotype was detected ten times or more. Its antigen is currently unknown. When naive CD8 T cells were sorted, they were gated as CD8+CD4-CCR7+CD45RA+. With 3 bases clipped from V and 2 bases from J, the junction kept 12 bases outside the gene matches. CDR3 length equals 18 residues. Germline CDR1 is SGHAT and CDR2 is FQNNGV. The specimen sequenced was naive CD8+ T cells from blood, with Jurkat cell RNA spiked in. Subset specified: FACS-sorted CD8+CD4-CCR7+CD45RA+ naive T cells. The J gene is TRBJ2-3, the V gene TRBV11-2; 9 nucleotides agree with TRBD2. This sequence was found in a human donor in good health. Some libraries in this study had Jurkat cell RNA spiked in. The CDR3 sequence: CASSFSSRTSAATDTQYF. The DNA for the CDR3 is TGTGCCAGCAGCTTTTCTTCTCGGACTAGCGCGGCCACAGATACGCAGTATTTT. The full variable domain, with the rest looked up from reference TRBV11-2 and TRBJ2-3, is EAGVAQSPRYKIIEKRQSVAFWCNPISGHATLYWYQQILGQGPKLLIQFQNNGVVDDSQLPKDRFSAERLKGVDSTLKIQPAKLEDSAVYLCASSFSSRTSAATDTQYFGPGTRLTVL.